This T cell receptor beta chain was sequenced during a study of Graves' ophthalmopathy and Graves' hyperthyroidism. Overall study context: Hyperthyroidism counted as stable given no ophthalmopathy within 18 months of follow-up. Study findings and constraints: Blood also contained most of the expanded thyroid clonotypes above 0.001 frequency. The study's model predicted ophthalmopathy progression at around 70% sensitivity and almost 75% specificity. A roughly 76% specificity and 85% to 90% sensitivity were achieved by a 13-signature model that separated ophthalmopathy from stable hyperthyroidism.

RNA transcripts were the source from which TCR beta CDR3 regions were amplified. In the first round, RT-PCR was carried out with HTBI primers, and a multiplex PCR formed the second round. Using its own MiXCR run on the multiplex PCR reads, TCRdb lists one record per CDR3 protein. Here the sample spans roughly 1.1 million distinct CDR3 sequences, about 36% being singletons. With respect to this clonotype: The target antigen is unknown. One end of the junction fails to match germline, which may point to a read error.

The CDR3 is 9 amino acids. CDR1 and CDR2 from the germline V gene are LGHNA and YNFKEQ. V usage is TRBV4-2 and J usage is TRBJ2-7; D ambiguous. The clonotype originates from an adult man with Graves' hyperthyroidism. Material for sequencing was peripheral blood or thyroid tissue (not recorded which). In DNA form, the CDR3 reads TGTGCCAGCAGCCAAGAAGACAACTTC. Protein product: CASSQEDNF.